A selection of T cell receptor beta chains follows, all from one sample in a study of blood T cells in healthy people across ages. TCRdb re-called the 5' RACE reads with MiXCR, one entry per CDR3 protein. The sample lists approximately 1.5 million distinct CDR3 sequences, about 42% occurring once. Sequencing input: blood. These receptors came from a woman aged 18 to 35 in good health. Both conserved end residues are part of each CDR3. Each record gives: V gene, J gene, clone size, D gene, CDR3 DNA, CDR3 protein. A D gene is named only where the DNA matches it firmly. Clone size is not always given. Where it is, it says once, few, many or a class for expanded clones.

TRBV6-1	TRBJ2-3	NA	TRBD1	TGTGCCAGCAGTAACCGGGACAGGGAAACAGATACGCAGTATTTT	CASSNRDRETDTQYF
TRBV6-1	TRBJ2-1	NA	NA	TGTGCCAGCAGAGGAGCGGACGTATACTCCTACAATGAGCAGTTCTTC	CASRGADVYSYNEQFF
TRBV15	TRBJ1-4	NA	NA	TGTGCCACCATGGCACCCGGGGAGGAAAAACTGTTTTTT	CATMAPGEEKLFF
TRBV12-5	TRBJ2-7	NA	NA	TGTGCTAGTGGTATGGCAGGGGTCGGCGAGCAGTACTTC	CASGMAGVGEQYF
TRBV12-3/TRBV12-4	TRBJ1-2	few	NA	TGTGCCAGCAGTTTAACGGATACGTATGGCTACACCTTC	CASSLTDTYGYTF
TRBV12-3/TRBV12-4	TRBJ1-5	few	NA	TGTGCCAGCAGTCCAAAAGGGACCGCTCGGAGCAATCAGCCCCAGCATTTT	CASSPKGTARSNQPQHF
TRBV14	TRBJ1-3	NA	NA	TGTGCCAGCAGCCGAACAGGAAACTCTGGAAACACCATATATTTT	CASSRTGNSGNTIYF
TRBV12-3/TRBV12-4	TRBJ1-2	few	NA	TGTGCCAGCACCCAAACGGGGAAGTATGGCTACACCTTC	CASTQTGKYGYTF
TRBV7-2	TRBJ2-7	NA	NA	TGTGCCAGCAGCTTAGGGGCCTCTGGGGGGGAGCAGTACTTC	CASSLGASGGEQYF
TRBV3-1	TRBJ2-1	NA	NA	TGTGCCAGCAGCCAAGATTCAGGGTCTAGGGGGGATGAGCAGTTCTTC	CASSQDSGSRGDEQFF
TRBV7-2	TRBJ2-3	many	TRBD2	TGTGCCAGCAGCTTAGGAGGACTAGGGACAGATACGCAGTATTTT	CASSLGGLGTDTQYF
TRBV5-1	TRBJ2-1	NA	TRBD2	TGCGCCAGCAGCTTGACTGGCGGGGGGGCTAGTGAGCAGTTCTTC	CASSLTGGGASEQFF
TRBV15	TRBJ1-5	NA	NA	TGTGCCACCAGCAGAGATTTGGAGGTGGAGAATCAGCCCCAGCATTTT	CATSRDLEVENQPQHF
TRBV10-3	TRBJ1-1	NA	NA	TGTGCCATCAGGGACCGGGGAGGCACTGAAGCTTTCTTT	CAIRDRGGTEAFF
TRBV12-3/TRBV12-4	TRBJ2-1	few	NA	TGTGCCAGCAACATTGGGCGGGCACCCGGCAATGAGCAGTTCTTC	CASNIGRAPGNEQFF
TRBV9	TRBJ1-2	NA	NA	TGTGCCAGCAGCGCCGTACGTGGTGGCTACACCTTC	CASSAVRGGYTF
TRBV10-3	TRBJ2-3	many	TRBD2	TGTGCCATCAGTCCCGGACTAGCGGGCACAGATACGCAGTATTTT	CAISPGLAGTDTQYF
TRBV12-3/TRBV12-4	TRBJ2-3	NA	TRBD2	TGTGCCAGCAGTTTAAGAGGGCTAGCGGGAGATCGTACGCAGTATTTT	CASSLRGLAGDRTQYF
TRBV7-9	TRBJ2-7	few	NA	TGTGCCAGCAGCTTAGTAGGGGTCCCCTACGAGCAGTACTTC	CASSLVGVPYEQYF
TRBV11-2	TRBJ1-6	few	TRBD1	TGTGCCAGCAGCTTCTGGGACAGGAGCTCCTATAATTCACCCCTCCACTTT	CASSFWDRSSYNSPLHF
TRBV10-3	TRBJ2-3	many	NA	TGTGCCATCAGTGACAACACAGATACGCAGTATTTT	CAISDNTDTQYF
TRBV12-3/TRBV12-4	TRBJ1-2	NA	NA	TGTGCCAGCAGCATAGACAGGAGCTATGGCTACACCTTC	CASSIDRSYGYTF
TRBV12-3/TRBV12-4	TRBJ1-1	NA	NA	TGTGCCAGCAGTTCGGCGAGGGAAGCTTTCTTT	CASSSAREAFF
TRBV4-2	TRBJ2-1	NA	NA	TGTGCCAGCAGCTCTGAGGGCCTGCTCCGCAATGAGCAGTTCTTC	CASSSEGLLRNEQFF
TRBV27	TRBJ1-4	NA	NA	TGTGCCAGCAGTGTCCGGGTCACCACAACTAATGAAAAACTGTTTTTT	CASSVRVTTTNEKLFF
TRBV6-5	TRBJ1-2	many	TRBD1	TGTGCCAGCAGTTACTCGGGACAGGGGATCTATGGCTACACCTTC	CASSYSGQGIYGYTF
TRBV20-1	TRBJ1-2	few	NA	TGCAGTGCTAGAGATGCGGGGGGAGGCTACACCTTC	CSARDAGGGYTF
TRBV12-5	TRBJ2-5	once	TRBD2	TGTGCTAGTGGGGATAGCGGGGAAGAGACCCAGTACTTC	CASGDSGEETQYF
TRBV5-6	TRBJ2-1	NA	TRBD2	TGTGCCAGCAGCTTCCTATCTTTTAGCGGGGGGACAAATGAGCAGTTCTTC	CASSFLSFSGGTNEQFF
TRBV20-1	TRBJ1-2	NA	NA	TGCAGTGCTAGAGATGGGGCCTGGAACGGGAACTATGGCTACACCTTC	CSARDGAWNGNYGYTF
TRBV6-2/TRBV6-3	TRBJ2-3	NA	TRBD2	TGTGCCAGCAGTTACTCGGGACTAGCGGGAGATGTGAATACGCAGTATTTT	CASSYSGLAGDVNTQYF
TRBV6-2/TRBV6-3	TRBJ2-1	few	TRBD2	TGTGCCAGCAGTTCGGGACTAGCGGGAAGTGGTGAGCAGTTCTTC	CASSSGLAGSGEQFF
TRBV18	TRBJ1-2	few	NA	TGTGCCAGCTCAGACCCGGGCTCTCCTGGCTACACCTTC	CASSDPGSPGYTF
TRBV20-1	TRBJ2-2	NA	TRBD1	TGCAGTGCGAGGGACAGGTCGAACACCGGGGAGCTGTTTTTT	CSARDRSNTGELFF
TRBV18	TRBJ1-6	once	TRBD1	TGTGCCAGCTCACTCGGCCGGAGACAGGGGAATTCACCCCTCCACTTT	CASSLGRRQGNSPLHF
TRBV4-2	TRBJ2-2	once	TRBD2	TGTGCCAGCAGCCAAGAAGGTGGGGGGGACCGGGAGCTGTTTTTT	CASSQEGGGDRELFF
TRBV4-1	TRBJ2-7	NA	NA	TGCGCCAGCAGCCAAGATCTCGGGGGCGCGAACTCCTACGAGCAGTACTTC	CASSQDLGGANSYEQYF
TRBV20-1	TRBJ2-5	NA	TRBD2	TGCAGTGCTAGAGAGCAGCGGGGAATCCAAGAGACCCAGTACTTC	CSAREQRGIQETQYF
TRBV20-1	TRBJ2-3	NA	TRBD2	TGCAGTGCTAGAAATAGCGGGGGGGCTTCAGATACGCAGTATTTT	CSARNSGGASDTQYF
TRBV20-1	TRBJ2-2	few	NA	TGCAGTGCCGCCGCAAGACAATACACCGGGGAGCTGTTTTTT	CSAAARQYTGELFF
TRBV18	TRBJ1-5	NA	NA	TGTGCCAGCTCACATGGAGGGAGCAATCAGCCCCAGCATTTT	CASSHGGSNQPQHF
TRBV28	TRBJ2-3	NA	NA	TGTGCCAGCAGTTTTTGGCCCGAACGGGCCACAGATACGCAGTATTTT	CASSFWPERATDTQYF
TRBV6-2/TRBV6-3	TRBJ2-5	NA	NA	TGTGCCAGGAGACAGCTTCAGTACTTC	CARRQLQYF
TRBV2	TRBJ2-1	NA	NA	TGTGCCAGCAGTGAAATAGGGAATGAGCAGTTCTTC	CASSEIGNEQFF
TRBV10-3	TRBJ1-1	NA	NA	TGTGCCATCTCTGCGTCGGGCGCGGACACTGAAGCTTTCTTT	CAISASGADTEAFF
TRBV4-3	TRBJ2-1	NA	TRBD2	TGCGCCAGCAGCGCCGGGACTAGTGTCTGGGATGAGCAGTTCTTC	CASSAGTSVWDEQFF
TRBV12-3/TRBV12-4	TRBJ1-1	NA	NA	TGTGCCAGCATTGTAAGTTTAGGGGGAGCTGAAGCTTTCTTT	CASIVSLGGAEAFF
TRBV6-1	TRBJ2-3	few	TRBD2	TGTGCCAGCAGCGGCCCTTGGGCGGGGGGACGTTCTAGCACAGATACGCAGTATTTT	CASSGPWAGGRSSTDTQYF
TRBV15	TRBJ1-2	few	TRBD1	TGTGCCACCAGCAGGGGTACAGGGGCAGTCAGGGATGGCTACACCTTC	CATSRGTGAVRDGYTF
TRBV24-1	TRBJ2-1	NA	TRBD2	TGTGCCACCAGTGCCGGGACTAGCGGATACAATGAGCAGTTCTTC	CATSAGTSGYNEQFF
TRBV7-2	TRBJ2-5	NA	NA	TGTGCCAGCAGCTTAGTAGCTCGGGAGACCCAGTACTTC	CASSLVARETQYF
TRBV28	TRBJ2-7	NA	NA	TGTGCCAGCAGCCGAGGCCCGTTCTCCTACGAGCAGTACTTC	CASSRGPFSYEQYF
TRBV5-8	TRBJ2-3	few	TRBD2	TGTGCCAGCAGCGCAAGCGGGAGAACAGATACGCAGTATTTT	CASSASGRTDTQYF